The rows below give T cell receptor beta chains drawn from one sample of a study of cytomegalovirus exposure and HLA in healthy donors. Some clones are missing from TCRdb's copy, which holds only in-frame ones; the method was immunoSEQ multiplex PCR. This repertoire shows around 91,000 clones, around 80% found once; its top ten account for approximately 4.4%. Sequenced material: PBMCs. Receptor source: a male donor in good health and CMV-seropositive. CDR3s include the opening cysteine and the closing phenylalanine or tryptophan.

cdr3_aa v_call cdr3_length j_call
CASSLVSAGSREQYF TRBV5-1 15 TRBJ2-7
CATSRDLRSSYEQYF TRBV15 15 TRBJ2-7
CASSVEASFFYEQFF TRBV6-4 15 TRBJ2-1
CSVDGPYGSYEQYF TRBV29-1 14 TRBJ2-7
CASSFGTGGYTF TRBV5-8 12 TRBJ1-2
CASSWEGTGNTIYF TRBV28 14 TRBJ1-3
CATSRAGSSYNEQFF TRBV15 15 TRBJ2-1
CASSMGQNTGELFF TRBV5-4 14 TRBJ2-2
CSVQWGGTEAFF TRBV29-1 12 TRBJ1-1
CASSVDRSNEKLFF TRBV5-1 14 TRBJ1-4
CASRPDGDKNTIYF TRBV5-4 14 TRBJ1-3
CSVVEGEAFF TRBV29-1 10 TRBJ1-1
CASSSRRGGANYGYTF TRBV6-6 16 TRBJ1-2
CASSPLGPGHGYTF TRBV9 14 TRBJ1-2
CASSAGLADAYEQYF TRBV7-9 15 TRBJ2-7
CASSGQLYEQYF TRBV27 12 TRBJ2-7
CASSETGTGLTRGYTF TRBV25-1 16 TRBJ1-2
CASSLGLAGSTDTQYF TRBV7-9 16 TRBJ2-3
CASSPGGAYQETQYF TRBV5-1 15 TRBJ2-5
CATSRDPVNTEAFF TRBV15 14 TRBJ1-1
CATSEEDSQETQYF TRBV15 14 TRBJ2-5
CASSLAWDRGAGELFF TRBV28 16 TRBJ2-2
CASSLFPPEGQLIYEQYF TRBV5-1 18 TRBJ2-7
CASSSRVGLAHPGANVLTF TRBV21-1 19 TRBJ2-6
CASSVDSGIRETQYF TRBV19 15 TRBJ2-5
CASTRTGGTEAFF TRBV5-1 13 TRBJ1-1
CASRLAGGTDTQYF TRBV27 14 TRBJ2-3
CASSLLIGREAGRGYTF TRBV7-8 17 TRBJ1-2
CAWIEDQANEQFF TRBV30 13 TRBJ2-1
CASSQRGQGGLNTEAFF TRBV4-1 17 TRBJ1-1
CASGGQGLSYGYTF TRBV6-6 14 TRBJ1-2